Each of the 28 T cell receptor beta chains below was sequenced from the same sample in a study of T cells after posttransplantation cyclophosphamide (dated by TCRdb to 2015 to 2016). The receptor library was made with the immunoSEQ multiplex PCR assay. Imported from immuneACCESS, the table was reduced by TCRdb to in-frame sequences with V and J called. These copies leave out some clones; in studies compared against another copy, an unresolved V gene accounts for under half, and the cause of the remainder is not known. This sample holds about 66,000 clones; just under 95% were observed only once. The top ten clonotypes cover nearly 3% of the sample. The material sequenced was PBMCs. The source is a woman aged 25 to 39 in good health and a related stem cell transplant donor.

The chain uses TRBV4-2 and TRBJ1-6; no firm D call. Trimming removed 1 base at V and 7 bases at J, with 14 bases between. Germline loops: CDR1 LGHNA, CDR2 YNFKEQ. CDR3 length: 16 residues. DNA for the CDR3: TGTGCCAGCAGCCAAGTATCCTCCTCTGGGAATTCACCCCTCCACTTT. Amino acids: CASSQVSSSGNSPLHF.

The chain combines TRBV7-8 with TRBJ2-7; D is perhaps TRBD1 or TRBD2 (5 bases each). The V gene's germline CDR1 is SGHVS and CDR2 FQNEAQ. Trimming removed 2 bases from V and 2 bases from J, with 10 bases in between. CDR3 length: 14 amino acids. The CDR3 coding sequence is TGTGCCAGCAGCTTACATGGGGGAACCTACGAGCAGTACTTC. As protein: CASSLHGGTYEQYF.

V and J are TRBV4-1 and TRBJ2-3; 7 bases line up with TRBD2. This CDR3 contains 16 residues. The ends lost 4 bases at V and 5 bases at J; junction bases unmatched: 12. Germline CDR1 reads MGHRA; CDR2 reads YSYEKL. CDR3 sequence reads: CASSRYGGSTLDTQYF. The CDR3 coding sequence is TGCGCCAGCAGCCGGTACGGGGGGTCGACCTTAGATACGCAGTATTTT.

CDR3 sequence (DNA): TGTGCCAGCAGTTTTGGTTCCGAGCAGTACTTC. Protein: CASSFGSEQYF. V and J are TRBV27 and TRBJ2-7; D ambiguous. The CDR3 is 11 amino acids. Per the germline V gene, CDR1 is MNHEY and CDR2 is SMNVEV (reference sequence). Deletions cut 3 bases from V and 6 bases from J, with 6 bases between.

The chain recombines TRBV7-2 with TRBJ2-5, with D unclear. The CDR3 covers 11 residues. Germline CDR1 and CDR2: SGHTA and FQGNSA. Deletions cut 3 bases from V and 5 bases from J, with 4 bases between. The CDR3 DNA reads TGTGCCAGCAGCTTTATCGAGACCCAGTACTTC. Encoded protein: CASSFIETQYF.

The chain has TRBV7-9 and TRBJ2-3; D uncertain. The CDR3 length is 13 residues. Germline V CDR1 and CDR2: SEHNR, FQNEAQ (reference sequence). Trimming pared 1 base from V and 3 bases from J, leaving 5 bases between. This CDR3 reads CASSLDLTDTQYF. The CDR3, as DNA: TGTGCCAGCAGCTTAGATCTTACAGATACGCAGTATTTT.

This rearrangement joins TRBV7-2 to TRBJ2-1; D is unclear. Trimming took 7 bases from V and 2 from J, leaving 12 bases between them. CDR1 and CDR2 (germline): SGHTA, FQGNSA. There are 14 residues in the CDR3. CDR3 sequence (DNA): TGTGCCAGCACCCGAGACGGAACCTACAATGAGCAGTTCTTC. It specifies CASTRDGTYNEQFF.

The CDR3 is CASSLQEGSTSPLHF. In DNA form, the CDR3 reads TGCGCCAGCAGCTTGCAAGAGGGGTCTACTTCACCCCTCCACTTT. This sequence joins TRBV5-1 and TRBJ1-6, with D tentatively TRBD1 (5 bases). CDR1 SGHRS and CDR2 YFSETQ come from the germline V gene. The CDR3 is 15 residues long. Between the trimmed V and J ends, which lost 1 base and 9 bases, there was a span of 14 bases. Full variable domain (outside the CDR3, taken from reference TRBV5-1 and TRBJ1-6): KAGVTQTPRYLIKTRGQQVTLSCSPISGHRSVSWYQQTPGQGLQFLFEYFSETQRNKGNFPGRFSGRQFSNSRSEMNVSTLELGDSALYLCASSLQEGSTSPLHFGNGTRLTVT.

Only a few counts were recorded for this clone. The CDR3 loop reads CASSLGIQGYEQYF. CDR3 in DNA: TGTGCCAGCAGCTTAGGAATTCAGGGTTACGAGCAGTACTTC. The chain combines TRBV11-2 with TRBJ2-7, with a tentative D call TRBD1 (5 bases). This CDR3 contains 14 residues. Germline V gene sequence: CDR1 SGHAT, CDR2 FQNNGV. The V end lost 1 base, the J end lost 4 bases, and 11 bases lay between the germline ends. The entire variable domain, with the rest obtained from reference TRBV11-2 and TRBJ2-7, is as follows: EAGVAQSPRYKIIEKRQSVAFWCNPISGHATLYWYQQILGQGPKLLIQFQNNGVVDDSQLPKDRFSAERLKGVDSTLKIQPAKLEDSAVYLCASSLGIQGYEQYFGPGTRLTVT.

The J gene is TRBJ1-6, the V gene TRBV7-2; D is possibly TRBD1 (6 bases). V was pared by 5 bases and J by 7 bases, with 12 bases between. The germline V gene has CDR1 SGHTA and CDR2 FQGNSA. The CDR3 contains 14 residues. The CDR3 region has the DNA TGTGCCAGCAGCGAGGACAGCCCCAATTCACCCCTCCACTTT. Amino acids: CASSEDSPNSPLHF.

The chain is built from TRBV9 and TRBJ2-1; 8 nucleotides agree with TRBD2. V was clipped by 6 bases and J by 8 bases; unmatched bases: 16. This CDR3 region has 16 residues. Germline values: CDR1 SGDLS, CDR2 YYNGEE. CDR3 bases: TGTGCCAGCACCAGCACCGGGGGCGGGGGGCGCGATGAGCAGTTCTTC. It encodes CASTSTGGGGRDEQFF.

The chain recombines TRBV11-2 with TRBJ1-2; 7 nucleotides agree with TRBD1. V lost 5 bases to trimming and J lost 4 bases; unmatched junction nucleotides: 7. The CDR3 length is 14 residues. In germline, CDR1 is SGHAT, CDR2 FQNNGV. The DNA for the CDR3 is TGTGCCAGCAGCCCCCGACAGGGCTCCTATGGCTACACCTTC. It specifies CASSPRQGSYGYTF.

V usage is TRBV2 and J usage is TRBJ2-4; D is possibly TRBD1 or TRBD2 (5 bases each). The germline gives CDR1 SNHLY, CDR2 FYNNEI. Trimming took 6 bases from V and 0 from J, leaving 12 bases between them. The CDR3 covers 15 residues. As DNA, the CDR3 is TGTGCCAGCAGGAGGGCAGGGCTAGCCAAAAACATTCAGTACTTC. It translates to CASRRAGLAKNIQYF.

V and J are TRBV2 and TRBJ2-2, with 7 bases lining up with TRBD2. With V trimmed by 2 bases and J by 3 bases, 6 bases remained unmatched. Germline lookup yields CDR1 SNHLY and CDR2 FYNNEI. CDR3 length: 16 amino acids. CDR3 nucleotide sequence: TGTGCCAGCAGTGAATCGGGACTAAGTCACACCGGGGAGCTGTTTTTT. Its translation: CASSESGLSHTGELFF. Full variable domain (missing parts from reference TRBV2 and TRBJ2-2): EPEVTQTPSHQVTQMGQEVILRCVPISNHLYFYWYRQILGQKVEFLVSFYNNEISEKSEIFDDQFSVERPDGSNFTLKIRSTKLEDSAMYFCASSESGLSHTGELFFGEGSRLTVL.

The chain links TRBV6-5 to TRBJ2-7, with 12 bases that match TRBD1. CDR3 length: 14 residues. CDR1 is MNHEY and CDR2 is SVGAGI in the germline V gene. Germline trimming cut 6 bases from V and 4 bases from J; bases unmatched to any gene: 4. The CDR3 DNA sequence: TGTGCCAGCAGCAGGGGACAGGGGGCTTACGAGCAGTACTTC. It encodes CASSRGQGAYEQYF.

The J gene is TRBJ1-1, the V gene TRBV6-1; no clear D gene. The CDR3 totals 17 residues. Trimming took 4 bases from V and 1 from J, leaving 19 bases between them. CDR1 MNHNS and CDR2 SASEGT come from the germline V gene. The CDR3 reads CASSGTVEGPWNTEAFF. The CDR3 DNA reads TGTGCCAGCAGTGGTACAGTAGAGGGTCCTTGGAACACTGAAGCTTTCTTT.

The sample holds one count of this clone. The chain links TRBV2 to TRBJ2-5; 12 bases are a match to TRBD2. Trimming removed 2 bases from V and 7 bases from J; junction bases left unmatched: 5. Germline lookup yields CDR1 SNHLY and CDR2 FYNNEI. The CDR3 is made up of 15 amino acids. CDR3 bases: TGTGCCAGCAGTGAAACTAGCGGGGGGTCGGGGACCCAGTACTTC. This sequence encodes CASSETSGGSGTQYF.

This rearrangement joins TRBV5-4 to TRBJ2-3, with TRBD2 matching 10 bases. Trimming took 5 bases from V and 5 from J; bases not matched to a gene: 5. Germline-derived CDR1 and CDR2 are SGHNT and YYREEE (reference sequence). The CDR3 is 14 amino acids. CDR3 DNA sequence: TGTGCCAGCAGAGCGGGGGGGCCGCGAGATACGCAGTATTTT. Translation: CASRAGGPRDTQYF.

The J gene is TRBJ2-5, the V gene TRBV6-1; D ambiguous. The CDR3 sequence is 13 residues long. Looked up from germline, CDR1 is MNHNS and CDR2 is SASEGT. With 1 base removed from V and 5 bases from J, the gap between germline ends came to 8 bases. In nucleotides, the CDR3 is TGTGCCAGCAGTGAAGGGACGGCGGAGACCCAGTACTTC. Amino acid sequence: CASSEGTAETQYF.

The rearrangement uses TRBV10-1 and TRBJ1-1; unclear D gene. The CDR3 is 13 residues long. Germline V lookup: CDR1 WNHNN, CDR2 SYGVQD (reference sequence). With 6 bases removed from V and 3 bases from J, the gap between germline ends came to 11 bases. The CDR3 region has the DNA TGCGCCAGCAGCGAATTTGGAGACACTGAAGCTTTCTTT. Translation gives CASSEFGDTEAFF.

The chain joins TRBV5-6 to TRBJ1-6, with no clear D. CDR1 and CDR2 (germline): SGHDT, YYEEEE. V lost 2 bases and J lost 7, with 13 bases in between. CDR3 length: 15 residues. In DNA form, the CDR3 reads TGTGCCAGCAGCTTTGGGGTTAACCAAAATTCACCCCTCCACTTT. It yields the protein CASSFGVNQNSPLHF.

V and J are TRBV7-8 and TRBJ1-6, with 10 positions matching TRBD1. There are 19 residues in the CDR3. Trimming took 5 bases from V and 13 from J; bases not matched to a gene: 23. CDR1 and CDR2 (germline): SGHVS, FQNEAQ. CDR3 protein: CASSPPGQGPESIIHPLHF. The CDR3, as DNA: TGTGCCAGCAGCCCTCCGGGACAGGGGCCAGAGTCTATAATTCACCCCCTCCACTTT.

This sequence joins TRBV5-4 and TRBJ1-2, with D possibly matching TRBD1 (5 bases). Looked up from germline, CDR1 is SGHNT and CDR2 is YYREEE (reference sequence). There are 19 residues in the CDR3. V was cut by 5 bases and J by 8 bases, with 34 bases left in between. The CDR3 nucleotides read TGTGCCAGCAGTCAATTCTCCCTAGGGGAGGCATCGCCGGGAGGAGGCTACACCTTC. It yields the protein CASSQFSLGEASPGGGYTF.

A single count supports this clone. Other DNA sequences in the same sample also yield this CDR3. The V call is TRBV7-2, the J call TRBJ2-7, with D unclear. The CDR3 sequence is 15 residues long. The V end was cut by 2 bases, the J end by 4 bases, with 15 bases between. Germline CDR1 and CDR2: SGHTA and FQGNSA. DNA of the CDR3: TGTGCCAGCAGCTTATATCGGGCTATAGGGTACGAGCAGTACTTC. The encoded protein is CASSLYRAIGYEQYF.

V and J are TRBV2 and TRBJ2-1, with 13 bases fitting TRBD2. V was clipped by 10 bases and J by 8 bases; unmatched bases: 11. Germline V gene sequence: CDR1 SNHLY, CDR2 FYNNEI. This CDR3 spans 15 amino acids. The CDR3 loop is CAIPKGTSGAYEQFF. CDR3 DNA sequence: TGTGCCATCCCAAAGGGGACTAGCGGGGCCTATGAGCAGTTCTTC.

This clone was recorded only once. V usage is TRBV11-2 and J usage is TRBJ2-1; TRBD1 aligns across 9 bases. CDR3 size: 16 residues. Looked up from germline, CDR1 is SGHAT and CDR2 is FQNNGV. V gave up 3 bases and J gave up 8 bases; unmatched junction bases: 11. CDR3 amino acids: CASSLSRDREIHEQFF. The CDR3 nucleotides are TGTGCCAGCAGCTTGTCCCGGGACAGGGAAATTCATGAGCAGTTCTTC. Combining the CDR3 with reference TRBV11-2 and TRBJ2-1 gives the whole variable domain EAGVAQSPRYKIIEKRQSVAFWCNPISGHATLYWYQQILGQGPKLLIQFQNNGVVDDSQLPKDRFSAERLKGVDSTLKIQPAKLEDSAVYLCASSLSRDREIHEQFFGPGTRLTVL.

The V gene is TRBV6-6, the J gene TRBJ2-3; D unresolved. Trimming shortened V by 6 bases and J by 0 bases, and 10 bases separated the two germline ends. Germline V gene lookup returns CDR1 MNHNY and CDR2 SVGAGI (reference sequence). CDR3 length equals 14 residues. CDR3 in amino acids: CASRRMASTDTQYF. CDR3 in DNA: TGTGCCAGCAGGAGGATGGCTAGCACAGATACGCAGTATTTT.

The chain carries TRBV29-1 and TRBJ2-7; the match to TRBD2 covers 15 bases. With 7 bases clipped from V and 6 bases from J, the junction kept 4 bases outside the gene matches. The germline gives CDR1 SQVTM, CDR2 ANQGSEA. CDR3 length equals 13 residues. DNA of the CDR3: TGCAGCGCCAGGACTAGCGGGGGGGCCGAGCAGTACTTC. Protein sequence: CSARTSGGAEQYF.